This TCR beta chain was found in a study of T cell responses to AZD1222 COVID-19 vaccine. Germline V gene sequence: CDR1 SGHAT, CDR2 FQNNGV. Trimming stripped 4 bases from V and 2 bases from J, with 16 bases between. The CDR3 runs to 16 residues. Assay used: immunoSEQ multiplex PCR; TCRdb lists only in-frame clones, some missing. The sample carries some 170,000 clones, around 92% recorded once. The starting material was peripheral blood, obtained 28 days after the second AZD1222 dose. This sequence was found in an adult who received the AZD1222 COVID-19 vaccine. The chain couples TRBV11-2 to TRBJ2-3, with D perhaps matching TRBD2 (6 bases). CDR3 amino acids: CASSYTGLNPTDTQYF. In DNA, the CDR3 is TGTGCCAGCAGCTATACGGGACTGAACCCCACAGATACGCAGTATTTT.